The 32 T cell receptor beta chains reported below all come from one sample, sequenced in a study of blood T cell repertoires in COVID-19. The method was immunoSEQ multiplex PCR; TCRdb's version includes in-frame clones alone and lacks a portion of them. The sample consists of under 300,000 clones, about 80% of them appearing once. Source material: peripheral blood. These receptors were obtained from a man in his thirties or forties who had recovered from COVID-19.

J is TRBJ1-6 and V is TRBV5-5; TRBD1 matches 8 bases. Germline V gives CDR1 SGHKS, CDR2 YYEKEE (reference sequence). The CDR3 runs 14 residues. V was clipped by 4 bases and J by 9 bases; unmatched bases: 6. CDR3 residues: CASSHWDRSSPLHF. In DNA, the CDR3 is TGTGCCAGCAGCCATTGGGACAGGAGTTCACCCCTCCACTTT.

The V call is TRBV7-9, the J call TRBJ2-2; a possible D gene is TRBD1 (6 bases). In germline, CDR1 is SEHNR, CDR2 FQNEAQ (reference sequence). The CDR3 extends over 15 amino acids. Trimming took 5 bases from V and 5 from J, leaving 15 bases between them. CDR3: CASSPTGTKTGELFF. The CDR3 DNA reads as TGTGCCAGCAGCCCTACCGGGACAAAAACCGGGGAGCTGTTTTTT. The full variable domain, with the rest looked up from reference TRBV7-9 and TRBJ2-2, is DTGVSQNPRHKITKRGQNVTFRCDPISEHNRLYWYRQTLGQGPEFLTYFQNEAQLEKSRLLSDRFSAERPKGSFSTLEIQRTEQGDSAMYLCASSPTGTKTGELFFGEGSRLTVL.

V is TRBV5-1 and J is TRBJ2-5, with D possibly matching TRBD2 (6 bases). Trimming took 5 bases from V and 3 from J, leaving 11 bases between them. The germline CDR1 and CDR2 sequences are SGHRS and YFSETQ. The CDR3 loop spans 13 amino acids. The CDR3 sequence: CASRFGGEETQYF. The CDR3 coding sequence is TGCGCCAGCAGGTTCGGGGGAGAAGAGACCCAGTACTTC.

V gene TRBV9 combines with J gene TRBJ1-4, with 7 bases matching TRBD1. With 3 bases clipped from V and 6 bases from J, the junction kept 8 bases outside the gene matches. This CDR3 comprises 15 residues. Germline-derived CDR1 and CDR2 are SGDLS and YYNGEE. CDR3 region: CASSATGTEDEKLFF. CDR3 nucleotides: TGTGCCAGCAGCGCAACCGGGACAGAAGATGAAAAACTGTTTTTT.

The chain joins TRBV27 to TRBJ1-6; D remains ambiguous. This CDR3 is built from 14 residues. Germline V lookup: CDR1 MNHEY, CDR2 SMNVEV (reference sequence). V lost 4 bases and J lost 9, with 13 bases in between. This CDR3 is CASSSTEFASPLHF. The CDR3 bases are TGTGCCAGCAGTTCCACAGAGTTTGCTTCACCCCTCCACTTT.

J is TRBJ2-1 and V is TRBV7-9; 7 positions agree with TRBD1. V lost 1 base to trimming and J lost 6 bases; unmatched junction nucleotides: 3. The V gene's germline CDR1 is SEHNR and CDR2 FQNEAQ (reference sequence). This CDR3 comprises 14 residues. Here the CDR3 DNA reads TGTGCCAGCAGCTTAGGGACAGGACCCAATGAGCAGTTCTTC. This sequence encodes CASSLGTGPNEQFF. The complete variable domain, with remaining parts taken from reference TRBV7-9 and TRBJ2-1, reads DTGVSQNPRHKITKRGQNVTFRCDPISEHNRLYWYRQTLGQGPEFLTYFQNEAQLEKSRLLSDRFSAERPKGSFSTLEIQRTEQGDSAMYLCASSLGTGPNEQFFGPGTRLTVL.

This chain joins TRBV19 and TRBJ1-2; 9 nucleotides line up with TRBD1. CDR1 LNHDA and CDR2 SQIVND come from the germline V gene (reference sequence). The CDR3 extends over 14 amino acids. The V gene end was trimmed by 4 bases and the J gene end by 8 bases; junction bases not matched to a gene: 8. In DNA form, the CDR3 reads TGTGCCAGTAGTACGACGGACAGGGGAGGCGGCTACACCTTC. Its protein is CASSTTDRGGGYTF.

CDR3 coding DNA: TGCGCCAGCAGCCCCACCGACAGGGGAGTCTACACCTTC. Translation: CASSPTDRGVYTF. This chain joins TRBV5-1 and TRBJ1-2; 8 bases are shared with TRBD1. CDR1 and CDR2 from the germline V gene are SGHRS and YFSETQ. The CDR3 runs to 13 residues. V lost 4 bases, J lost 10 bases, and 9 bases stayed unmatched.

The DNA for the CDR3 is TGTGCCAGCTCACCACCTCGTGACAGGGAAGTTGATGGCTACACCTTC. Amino acid sequence: CASSPPRDREVDGYTF. J is TRBJ1-2 and V is TRBV18; the match to TRBD1 covers 7 bases. The trim removed 0 bases at V and 6 bases at J, leaving 10 bases unmatched. Per the germline V gene, CDR1 is KGHSH and CDR2 is LQKENI. This CDR3 region has 16 residues. Using reference TRBV18 and TRBJ1-2 for the parts outside the CDR3, the full variable domain is NAGVMQNPRHLVRRRGQEARLRCSPMKGHSHVYWYRQLPEEGLKFMVYLQKENIIDESGMPKERFSAEFPKEGPSILRIQQVVRGDSAAYFCASSPPRDREVDGYTFGSGTRLTVV.

This clone was found once. The chain uses TRBV28 and TRBJ2-7; D perhaps matches TRBD2 (5 bases). Looked up from germline, CDR1 is MDHEN and CDR2 is SYDVKM. V shed 3 bases and J shed 4 bases, with 10 bases lying between them. This CDR3 comprises 13 residues. This CDR3 reads CASSLEAGYEQYF. The CDR3 DNA follows: TGTGCCAGCAGTTTGGAGGCCGGATACGAGCAGTACTTC.

The chain couples TRBV19 to TRBJ2-1; no definite D call. From germline, CDR1 is LNHDA and CDR2 SQIVND (reference sequence). The V and J ends lost 0 bases and 7 bases respectively, with 10 bases between them. This CDR3 is built from 14 residues. The CDR3 DNA reads TGTGCCAGTAGTATAGATCACCCCGGGAATGAGCAGTTCTTC. Encoded protein: CASSIDHPGNEQFF.

The chain links TRBV19 to TRBJ1-5, with D perhaps matching TRBD1 (6 bases). V was clipped by 6 bases and J by 2 bases, with 8 bases between them. The CDR3 length is 13 residues. Germline loops: CDR1 LNHDA, CDR2 SQIVND (reference sequence). This chain's CDR3 is CASRAGGNQPQHF. CDR3 coding DNA: TGTGCCAGTAGGGCAGGGGGCAATCAGCCCCAGCATTTT.

The genes are TRBV10-3 and TRBJ2-4; 7 nucleotides agree with TRBD1. This CDR3 contains 16 residues. Trimming took 6 bases from V and 0 from J; bases not matched to a gene: 8. The germline gives CDR1 ENHRY, CDR2 SYGVKD. CDR3 bases: TGTGCCATCAGCACGGGACAGACCCTAGCCAAAAACATTCAGTACTTC. The encoded protein is CAISTGQTLAKNIQYF.

This chain links TRBV29-1 with TRBJ1-1, with D possibly TRBD1 on 5 matching bases. The V gene lost 7 bases and the J gene lost 1 base, with 7 bases spanning the gap. The CDR3 totals 11 residues. Per the germline V gene, CDR1 is SQVTM and CDR2 is ANQGSEA. CDR3 sequence reads: CSAGQNTEAFF. CDR3 DNA: TGCAGCGCCGGACAGAACACTGAAGCTTTCTTT. Complete variable domain (other parts from reference TRBV29-1 and TRBJ1-1): SAVISQKPSRDICQRGTSLTIQCQVDSQVTMMFWYRQQPGQSLTLIATANQGSEATYESGFVIDKFPISRPNLTFSTLTVSNMSPEDSSIYLCSAGQNTEAFFGQGTRLTVV.

The CDR3 region has the DNA TGTGCCAGCAGCCCGCCGGGGACAGGGTCTGGAAACACCATATATTTT. Protein product: CASSPPGTGSGNTIYF. The chain uses TRBV7-8 and TRBJ1-3; TRBD1 matches 9 bases. Germline values: CDR1 SGHVS, CDR2 FQNEAQ. The CDR3 sequence is 16 residues long. V shed 5 bases, J shed 1 base, and the junction held 6 bases outside the gene matches.

This clone was seen more than once but under ten times. This rearrangement joins TRBV2 to TRBJ1-5; possible D gene TRBD1, 5 bases. The germline V gene encodes CDR1 SNHLY and CDR2 FYNNEI. Deletions cut 6 bases from V and 2 bases from J, with 11 bases between. The CDR3 covers 14 residues. The CDR3 DNA reads as TGTGCCAGCAGGGACACAGGCCGCAATCAGCCCCAGCATTTT. Encoded protein: CASRDTGRNQPQHF.

This chain's CDR3 is CASSQEGIKGGRLSTEAFF. CDR3 coding DNA: TGCGCCAGCAGCCAAGAAGGGATTAAGGGAGGGAGACTCTCAACTGAAGCTTTCTTT. This chain joins TRBV4-1 and TRBJ1-1; D is unclear. This CDR3 has 19 residues. Germline V gene data show CDR1 as MGHRA and CDR2 as YSYEKL. Trimming took off 0 bases at V and 5 bases at J, with 25 bases between the two ends.

The rearrangement uses TRBV24-1 and TRBJ2-5, with D possibly being TRBD2 (6 bases). V was trimmed by 4 bases and J by 3 bases, leaving 17 bases between them. The CDR3 totals 16 residues. Germline CDR1 and CDR2: KGHDR and SFDVKD. The CDR3 DNA sequence: TGTGCCACCAGTGACTCGCGGAGGGGCAACAAAGAGACCCAGTACTTC. Translating gives CATSDSRRGNKETQYF.

The rearrangement links TRBV18 to TRBJ1-2, with 7 bases aligning to TRBD1. The junction had 6 bases not matched to a gene; V was cut back by 2 bases and J by 0 bases. This CDR3 comprises 16 residues. The germline CDR1 and CDR2 sequences are KGHSH and LQKENI. The CDR3 bases are TGTGCCAGCTCACCAATACGGACAGGAGCTAACTATGGCTACACCTTC. It is translated as CASSPIRTGANYGYTF.

The V and J genes are TRBV7-9 and TRBJ1-3; D is unresolved. V was pared by 0 bases and J by 2 bases, with 5 bases between. The germline CDR1 and CDR2 sequences are SEHNR and FQNEAQ (reference sequence). The CDR3 consists of 14 residues. CDR3 nucleotide sequence: TGTGCCAGCAGCTTAGCTGTTACTGGAAACACCATATATTTT. Translated: CASSLAVTGNTIYF. The entire variable domain, with the rest obtained from reference TRBV7-9 and TRBJ1-3, is as follows: DTGVSQNPRHKITKRGQNVTFRCDPISEHNRLYWYRQTLGQGPEFLTYFQNEAQLEKSRLLSDRFSAERPKGSFSTLEIQRTEQGDSAMYLCASSLAVTGNTIYFGEGSWLTVV.

This chain connects TRBV7-9 to TRBJ2-1; D gene ambiguous. Per the germline V gene, CDR1 is SEHNR and CDR2 is FQNEAQ (reference sequence). The CDR3 loop spans 15 amino acids. V dropped 6 bases and J dropped 2 bases, with 14 bases sitting between them. CDR3 DNA: TGTGCCAGCAGTCCTCGACTGAGTCCCTACAATGAGCAGTTCTTC. Amino acids: CASSPRLSPYNEQFF.

The chain recombines TRBV3-1 (or the pseudogene TRBV3-2) with TRBJ2-5; D perhaps matches TRBD2 (5 bases). The CDR3 runs to 15 residues. CDR1 is LGHDT and CDR2 is YNNKEL in the germline V gene (reference sequence). V gave up 0 bases and J gave up 2 bases, with 10 bases separating them. The CDR3 loop is CASSQDSGKQETQYF. CDR3 DNA: TGTGCCAGCAGCCAAGACTCGGGAAAACAAGAGACCCAGTACTTC.

The V and J genes are TRBV5-1 and TRBJ1-1; D is possibly TRBD1 (5 bases). This CDR3 has 14 residues. CDR1 is SGHRS, CDR2 YFSETQ, per germline. V dropped 4 bases and J dropped 10 bases, with 20 bases sitting between them. In DNA form, the CDR3 reads TGCGCCAGCAGCCTGGAGATTGGGGGGAGCGGAGCTTTCTTT. This sequence encodes CASSLEIGGSGAFF.

In its sample, this clone was seen a few times. The J gene is TRBJ1-5, the V gene TRBV6-5, with no clear D. The germline gives CDR1 MNHEY, CDR2 SVGAGI. Between the trimmed V and J ends, which lost 8 bases and 2 bases, there was a span of 16 bases. This CDR3 is 15 amino acids long. CDR3 protein: CASQENEAGNQPQHF. The CDR3 DNA sequence: TGTGCCAGCCAAGAAAATGAGGCTGGCAATCAGCCCCAGCATTTT.

The V gene is TRBV7-3, the J gene TRBJ2-7, with TRBD1 matching over 7 bases. J lost 6 bases, V lost 5 bases, and 10 bases had no gene match. CDR3 length equals 14 residues. Germline loops: CDR1 SGHTA, CDR2 FQGTGA. The CDR3 DNA reads as TGTGCCAGCAGCGCCAGACAGGGTGGGTCCGAGCAGTACTTC. It specifies CASSARQGGSEQYF.

The chain has TRBV19 and TRBJ2-1, with D possibly being TRBD1 (5 bases). This CDR3 region has 11 residues. Germline lookup yields CDR1 LNHDA and CDR2 SQIVND (reference sequence). Trimming removed 6 bases at V and 8 bases at J, with 8 bases between. Here the CDR3 DNA reads TGTGCCAGTAGGACAGTATATGAGCAGTTCTTC. It codes for CASRTVYEQFF.

The rearrangement joins TRBV7-8 to TRBJ2-4; D may be TRBD1 (5 bases). The germline V gene has CDR1 SGHVS and CDR2 FQNEAQ. This CDR3 is 13 amino acids long. V lost 2 bases and J lost 7, with 9 bases in between. CDR3: CASSLYPGNIQYF. For the CDR3, the DNA is TGTGCCAGCAGCTTATATCCAGGGAACATTCAGTACTTC.

The rearrangement uses TRBV11-2 and TRBJ1-3; D is perhaps TRBD1 (5 bases). CDR3 length: 18 amino acids. Germline V gene sequence: CDR1 SGHAT, CDR2 FQNNGV. V gave up 10 bases and J gave up 0 bases, with 25 bases separating them. The CDR3 coding sequence is TGTGCCACTAAACGGACCGGGGGGAGAACGGCCTCTGGAAACACCATATATTTT. Its protein product is CATKRTGGRTASGNTIYF.

The genes are TRBV11-2 and TRBJ1-2, with D unclear. The CDR3 sequence is 14 residues long. Trimming pared 5 bases from V and 3 bases from J, leaving 13 bases between. The germline CDR1 and CDR2 sequences are SGHAT and FQNNGV. CDR3 protein: CASSNTVPYYGYTF. CDR3 nucleotide sequence: TGTGCCAGCAGCAACACCGTACCGTACTATGGCTACACCTTC.

J is TRBJ1-5 and V is TRBV29-1; TRBD1 matches 7 bases. Germline trimming cut 6 bases from V and 4 bases from J; bases unmatched to any gene: 3. Germline lookup yields CDR1 SQVTM and CDR2 ANQGSEA. The CDR3 consists of 12 residues. Here the CDR3 reads CSVGQQNQPQHF. DNA of the CDR3: TGCAGCGTGGGACAGCAGAATCAGCCCCAGCATTTT.

The rearrangement joins TRBV10-1 to TRBJ2-2, with D possibly TRBD1 on 5 matching bases. The CDR3 extends over 14 amino acids. The germline V and J ends were trimmed by 5 bases and 3 bases, with 10 bases remaining between them. The V gene's germline CDR1 is WNHNN and CDR2 SYGVQD (reference sequence). The CDR3 loop reads CASSRTRDTGELFF. CDR3 nucleotide sequence: TGCGCCAGCAGTCGGACACGGGACACCGGGGAGCTGTTTTTT.

The genes are TRBV13 and TRBJ2-5, with TRBD2 matching 8 bases. Germline CDR1 PRHDT, CDR2 FYEKMQ (reference sequence). V was pared by 0 bases and J by 3 bases, with 6 bases of the junction left unmatched. CDR3 length: 16 amino acids. The CDR3 reads CASSLGYGGAEETQYF. In nucleotides, the CDR3 is TGTGCCAGCAGCTTAGGCTACGGGGGGGCCGAAGAGACCCAGTACTTC.